This T cell receptor (beta chain) was observed in a study of cytotoxic CD8 clonotypes in ibrutinib-treated CLL. The CDR3 spans 16 residues. In germline, CDR1 is SSHAT, CDR2 FNYEAQ (reference sequence). There are a few counts of this clone. One junction end does not reproduce the germline sequence, and a read error may be involved. Assay: immunoSEQ multiplex PCR; the TCRdb copy retains only in-frame clones and omits some. The sample includes approximately 190,000 clones, roughly 79% of them seen just once. The source material was PBMCs, sampled after 12 months of ibrutinib treatment. The clonotype was recovered from a human donor with chronic lymphocytic leukemia. The gene calls are TRBV7-7 and TRBJ2-5, with 13 bases matching TRBD2. The CDR3 region is CASSLGLAGAVGTQYF. DNA of the CDR3: TGTGCTAGCAGCTTAGGACTAGCGGGGGCCGTGGGGACCCAGTACTTC.